The rows below give T cell receptor beta chains drawn from one sample of a study of technical replicates of blood from a few donors. The method was immunoSEQ multiplex PCR; TCRdb's version includes in-frame clones alone and lacks a portion of them. The repertoire includes about 71,000 clones, roughly 97% of them detected once, and over 0.2% sits in the top ten. The sample comprised T cells isolated from PBMCs. Receptors originate from a human donor in good health. CDR3s include the opening cysteine and the closing phenylalanine or tryptophan. A D gene is named only where the DNA matches it firmly. Only part of the rows carry a size: once, few, many, or a class if the clone is expanded.

CDR3 length: 13; clone size: .; J gene: TRBJ2-7; V gene: TRBV2; D gene: TRBD2; CDR3 protein: CASRGTSGSEQYF; CDR3 DNA: TGTGCCAGCAGAGGGACTAGCGGGAGCGAGCAGTACTTC
CDR3 length: 14; clone size: .; J gene: TRBJ1-1; V gene: TRBV6-1; D gene: .; CDR3 protein: CASPKRSGSIEAFF; CDR3 DNA: TGTGCCAGCCCAAAAAGGTCGGGGAGTATTGAAGCTTTCTTT
CDR3 length: 12; clone size: .; J gene: TRBJ1-6; V gene: TRBV11-2; D gene: .; CDR3 protein: CASSLGLQTLHF; CDR3 DNA: TGTGCCAGCAGCTTAGGACTACAGACACTCCACTTT
CDR3 length: 18; clone size: .; J gene: TRBJ1-5; V gene: TRBV4-2; D gene: TRBD1; CDR3 protein: CASSQDGRTGDANQPQHF; CDR3 DNA: TGTGCCAGCAGCCAAGATGGACGGACAGGGGACGCGAATCAGCCCCAGCATTTT
CDR3 length: 17; clone size: .; J gene: TRBJ2-3; V gene: TRBV5-1; D gene: TRBD2; CDR3 protein: CASSFRLAGGSTDTQYF; CDR3 DNA: TGCGCCAGCAGCTTTAGACTAGCGGGGGGTAGCACAGATACGCAGTATTTT
CDR3 length: 14; clone size: .; J gene: TRBJ2-3; V gene: TRBV13; D gene: TRBD1; CDR3 protein: CASSPGQGEDTQYF; CDR3 DNA: TGTGCCAGCAGCCCTGGACAGGGGGAAGATACGCAGTATTTT
CDR3 length: 11; clone size: once; J gene: TRBJ2-3; V gene: TRBV28; D gene: .; CDR3 protein: CASSYTDTQYF; CDR3 DNA: TGTGCCAGCAGCTACACAGATACGCAGTATTTT
CDR3 length: 15; clone size: .; J gene: TRBJ2-1; V gene: TRBV10-3; D gene: TRBD2; CDR3 protein: CAISDHTSGNNEQFF; CDR3 DNA: TGTGCCATCAGTGATCATACTAGCGGAAACAATGAGCAGTTCTTC
CDR3 length: 17; clone size: .; J gene: TRBJ2-7; V gene: TRBV7-9; D gene: .; CDR3 protein: CASSLYPPASRLDEQYF; CDR3 DNA: TGTGCCAGCAGCTTATATCCCCCTGCGAGCAGGTTAGACGAGCAGTACTTC
CDR3 length: 17; clone size: .; J gene: TRBJ2-7; V gene: TRBV28; D gene: TRBD2; CDR3 protein: CASSPSRLAGRIYEQYF; CDR3 DNA: TGTGCCAGCAGTCCAAGCAGACTAGCGGGTAGGATCTACGAGCAGTACTTC
CDR3 length: 12; clone size: once; J gene: TRBJ1-1; V gene: TRBV28; D gene: .; CDR3 protein: CASSLGARKAFF; CDR3 DNA: TGTGCCAGCAGTTTAGGGGCTAGAAAAGCTTTCTTT
CDR3 length: 16; clone size: .; J gene: TRBJ1-1; V gene: TRBV6-6; D gene: .; CDR3 protein: CASSYSGGVQRTEAFF; CDR3 DNA: TGTGCCAGCAGTTATTCCGGAGGGGTGCAGAGGACTGAAGCTTTCTTT
CDR3 length: 17; clone size: once; J gene: TRBJ1-2; V gene: TRBV4-1; D gene: .; CDR3 protein: CASSQSQLRGHLDGYTF; CDR3 DNA: TGCGCCAGCAGCCAAAGTCAATTAAGGGGACACTTGGATGGCTACACCTTC
CDR3 length: 16; clone size: .; J gene: TRBJ1-6; V gene: TRBV5-1; D gene: TRBD1; CDR3 protein: CASSFGQGADNSPLHF; CDR3 DNA: TGCGCCAGCAGCTTCGGACAGGGGGCGGATAATTCACCCCTCCACTTT
CDR3 length: 15; clone size: .; J gene: TRBJ1-6; V gene: TRBV6-1; D gene: TRBD1; CDR3 protein: CASSEGDRPNSPLHF; CDR3 DNA: TGTGCCAGCAGTGAAGGGGACAGGCCTAATTCACCCCTCCACTTT
CDR3 length: 16; clone size: .; J gene: TRBJ2-5; V gene: TRBV25-1; D gene: .; CDR3 protein: CASSETVSYHQETQYF; CDR3 DNA: TGTGCCAGCAGTGAAACAGTAAGCTACCACCAAGAGACCCAGTACTTC
CDR3 length: 14; clone size: .; J gene: TRBJ1-1; V gene: TRBV10-2; D gene: .; CDR3 protein: CASSALGGVTEAFF; CDR3 DNA: TGCGCCAGCAGTGCCCTGGGAGGGGTCACTGAAGCTTTCTTT
CDR3 length: 11; clone size: .; J gene: TRBJ2-1; V gene: TRBV30; D gene: .; CDR3 protein: CAWSQGSEQFF; CDR3 DNA: TGTGCCTGGAGTCAAGGGAGTGAGCAGTTCTTC
CDR3 length: 16; clone size: once; J gene: TRBJ2-1; V gene: TRBV25-1; D gene: .; CDR3 protein: CASSDKQGGSYNEQFF; CDR3 DNA: TGTGCCAGCAGCGACAAGCAGGGGGGCTCCTACAATGAGCAGTTCTTC
CDR3 length: 17; clone size: .; J gene: TRBJ1-3; V gene: TRBV30; D gene: TRBD1; CDR3 protein: CAWSPGGARGLGNTIYF; CDR3 DNA: TGTGCCTGGAGCCCCGGGGGCGCCAGGGGGCTTGGAAACACCATATATTTT
CDR3 length: 16; clone size: .; J gene: TRBJ1-2; V gene: TRBV10-3; D gene: TRBD1; CDR3 protein: CAISEGRTGIGYGYTF; CDR3 DNA: TGTGCCATCAGTGAGGGACGGACAGGGATCGGATATGGCTACACCTTC
CDR3 length: 9; clone size: .; J gene: TRBJ1-1; V gene: TRBV2; D gene: .; CDR3 protein: CASSLEAFF; CDR3 DNA: TGTGCCAGCAGTCTAGAAGCTTTCTTT
CDR3 length: 13; clone size: .; J gene: TRBJ1-2; V gene: TRBV29-1; D gene: TRBD1; CDR3 protein: CSVGTGDGYGYTF; CDR3 DNA: TGCAGCGTTGGGACAGGGGATGGATATGGCTACACCTTC
CDR3 length: 15; clone size: .; J gene: TRBJ1-1; V gene: TRBV6-4; D gene: .; CDR3 protein: CASSWTLGVGTEAFF; CDR3 DNA: TGTGCCAGCAGCTGGACTCTGGGCGTGGGTACTGAAGCTTTCTTT
CDR3 length: 15; clone size: .; J gene: TRBJ1-5; V gene: TRBV6-1; D gene: TRBD1; CDR3 protein: CASSVGGQGGQPQHF; CDR3 DNA: TGTGCCAGCAGTGTCGGGGGACAGGGTGGCCAGCCCCAGCATTTT
CDR3 length: 16; clone size: .; J gene: TRBJ1-1; V gene: TRBV25-1; D gene: .; CDR3 protein: CASSGPPRGPNTEAFF; CDR3 DNA: TGTGCCAGCAGTGGCCCTCCGAGAGGGCCCAACACTGAAGCTTTCTTT
CDR3 length: 19; clone size: .; J gene: TRBJ1-6; V gene: TRBV5-6; D gene: TRBD1; CDR3 protein: CASSTHRGLRQKDISPLHF; CDR3 DNA: TGTGCCAGCAGCACCCACAGGGGGCTGAGACAAAAAGACATTTCACCCCTCCACTTT
CDR3 length: 16; clone size: .; J gene: TRBJ1-5; V gene: TRBV7-6; D gene: .; CDR3 protein: CASSLGGAPGNQPQHF; CDR3 DNA: TGTGCCAGCAGCTTGGGAGGGGCGCCGGGGAATCAGCCCCAGCATTTT
CDR3 length: 14; clone size: .; J gene: TRBJ2-2; V gene: TRBV6-5; D gene: TRBD2; CDR3 protein: CASSPAGGSGELFF; CDR3 DNA: TGTGCCAGCAGTCCAGCGGGGGGTTCCGGGGAGCTGTTTTTT
CDR3 length: 15; clone size: .; J gene: TRBJ2-1; V gene: TRBV4-1; D gene: .; CDR3 protein: CASSQDSDRYNEQFF; CDR3 DNA: TGCGCCAGCAGCCAAGATAGCGATCGATACAATGAGCAGTTCTTC
CDR3 length: 16; clone size: .; J gene: TRBJ2-4; V gene: TRBV4-1; D gene: .; CDR3 protein: CASSLKSGLAKNIQYF; CDR3 DNA: TGCGCCAGCAGCCTAAAGAGCGGATTGGCCAAAAACATTCAGTACTTC
CDR3 length: 16; clone size: .; J gene: TRBJ2-1; V gene: TRBV28; D gene: TRBD1; CDR3 protein: CASSLEQGMGYNEQFF; CDR3 DNA: TGTGCCAGCAGTTTAGAACAGGGGATGGGATACAATGAGCAGTTCTTC
CDR3 length: 16; clone size: once; J gene: TRBJ1-2; V gene: TRBV11-2; D gene: TRBD1; CDR3 protein: CASRLGTGRANYGYTF; CDR3 DNA: TGTGCCAGCAGGCTCGGGACAGGCCGAGCTAACTATGGCTACACCTTC
CDR3 length: 14; clone size: .; J gene: TRBJ2-3; V gene: TRBV5-6; D gene: .; CDR3 protein: CASSASGGTDTQYF; CDR3 DNA: TGTGCCAGCAGTGCCTCGGGGGGCACAGATACGCAGTATTTT
CDR3 length: 14; clone size: .; J gene: TRBJ2-7; V gene: TRBV21-1; D gene: .; CDR3 protein: CASSGRTVVDEQYF; CDR3 DNA: TGTGCCAGCAGCGGCCGCACAGTAGTAGACGAGCAGTACTTC
CDR3 length: 16; clone size: .; J gene: TRBJ1-2; V gene: TRBV7-8; D gene: TRBD1; CDR3 protein: CASSGGWTGNMGGYTF; CDR3 DNA: TGTGCCAGCAGCGGGGGCTGGACAGGAAATATGGGGGGCTACACCTTC
CDR3 length: 14; clone size: .; J gene: TRBJ2-2; V gene: TRBV19; D gene: .; CDR3 protein: CATRSFANTGELFF; CDR3 DNA: TGTGCCACCAGATCCTTCGCGAACACCGGGGAGCTGTTTTTT
CDR3 length: 12; clone size: .; J gene: TRBJ2-7; V gene: TRBV28; D gene: .; CDR3 protein: CASSYRLREQYF; CDR3 DNA: TGTGCCAGCAGCTACAGGTTGAGAGAGCAGTACTTC
CDR3 length: 15; clone size: once; J gene: TRBJ2-4; V gene: TRBV2; D gene: TRBD1; CDR3 protein: CASSKGTALQNIQYF; CDR3 DNA: TGTGCCAGCAGTAAAGGGACAGCCCTCCAAAACATTCAGTACTTC
CDR3 length: 16; clone size: once; J gene: TRBJ1-6; V gene: TRBV19; D gene: TRBD1; CDR3 protein: CASSGGTGEVDSPLHF; CDR3 DNA: TGTGCCAGTAGTGGAGGGACAGGGGAGGTCGATTCACCCCTCCACTTT
CDR3 length: 12; clone size: once; J gene: TRBJ1-2; V gene: TRBV7-9; D gene: .; CDR3 protein: CASSLTGDGYTF; CDR3 DNA: TGTGCCAGCAGCTTAACGGGGGATGGCTACACCTTC
CDR3 length: 13; clone size: once; J gene: TRBJ2-7; V gene: TRBV4-1; D gene: .; CDR3 protein: CASSRGDLDEQYF; CDR3 DNA: TGCGCCAGCAGCCGCGGGGACCTCGACGAGCAGTACTTC
CDR3 length: 13; clone size: .; J gene: TRBJ1-4; V gene: TRBV25-1; D gene: .; CDR3 protein: CASSEYRNEKLFF; CDR3 DNA: TGTGCCAGCAGTGAATATCGTAATGAAAAACTGTTTTTT
CDR3 length: 15; clone size: once; J gene: TRBJ2-6; V gene: TRBV19; D gene: .; CDR3 protein: CASGQPAKGANVLTF; CDR3 DNA: TGTGCCAGTGGACAGCCGGCGAAGGGGGCCAACGTCCTGACTTTC
CDR3 length: 14; clone size: .; J gene: TRBJ1-1; V gene: TRBV5-4; D gene: TRBD1; CDR3 protein: CASSRAWGQHEAFF; CDR3 DNA: TGTGCCAGCAGCCGCGCTTGGGGACAGCATGAAGCTTTCTTT
CDR3 length: 16; clone size: once; J gene: TRBJ2-5; V gene: TRBV9; D gene: .; CDR3 protein: CASSVVAQGGGETQYF; CDR3 DNA: TGTGCCAGCAGCGTTGTGGCGCAGGGGGGCGGGGAGACCCAGTACTTC
CDR3 length: 15; clone size: .; J gene: TRBJ2-7; V gene: TRBV6-1; D gene: TRBD1; CDR3 protein: CASRPETGGPYEQYF; CDR3 DNA: TGTGCCAGCAGGCCTGAGACAGGGGGCCCCTACGAGCAGTACTTC
CDR3 length: 17; clone size: .; J gene: TRBJ2-7; V gene: TRBV29-1; D gene: TRBD1; CDR3 protein: CSVFTTGTGGPWGEQYF; CDR3 DNA: TGCAGCGTTTTTACTACCGGGACAGGGGGCCCGTGGGGCGAGCAGTACTTC
CDR3 length: 16; clone size: .; J gene: TRBJ2-2; V gene: TRBV11-3; D gene: TRBD1; CDR3 protein: CASSLGGQANTGELFF; CDR3 DNA: TGTGCCAGCAGCTTAGGGGGACAGGCGAACACCGGGGAGCTGTTTTTT
CDR3 length: 14; clone size: .; J gene: TRBJ2-1; V gene: TRBV7-9; D gene: .; CDR3 protein: CASSLTGRGNEQFF; CDR3 DNA: TGTGCCAGCAGCTTAACAGGACGCGGCAATGAGCAGTTCTTC
CDR3 length: 13; clone size: .; J gene: TRBJ1-1; V gene: TRBV4-1; D gene: .; CDR3 protein: CASSQGGTFEAFF; CDR3 DNA: TGCGCCAGCAGCCAAGGGGGGACATTTGAAGCTTTCTTT
CDR3 length: 16; clone size: .; J gene: TRBJ2-1; V gene: TRBV5-4; D gene: TRBD2; CDR3 protein: CASSLGGGSKAREQFF; CDR3 DNA: TGTGCCAGCAGCTTGGGAGGCGGGAGTAAAGCTAGGGAGCAGTTCTTC
CDR3 length: 13; clone size: .; J gene: TRBJ1-6; V gene: TRBV5-4; D gene: TRBD1; CDR3 protein: CASSNRGDSPLHF; CDR3 DNA: TGTGCCAGCAGCAACAGGGGTGATTCACCCCTCCACTTT
CDR3 length: 16; clone size: .; J gene: TRBJ2-5; V gene: TRBV7-8; D gene: .; CDR3 protein: CASSPYTTPGGETQYF; CDR3 DNA: TGTGCCAGCAGCCCCTACACTACCCCCGGAGGAGAGACCCAGTACTTC
CDR3 length: 18; clone size: .; J gene: TRBJ2-1; V gene: TRBV11-3; D gene: TRBD2; CDR3 protein: CASSPGTSGGASYNEQFF; CDR3 DNA: TGTGCCAGCAGCCCCGGGACTAGCGGGGGGGCAAGCTACAATGAGCAGTTCTTC